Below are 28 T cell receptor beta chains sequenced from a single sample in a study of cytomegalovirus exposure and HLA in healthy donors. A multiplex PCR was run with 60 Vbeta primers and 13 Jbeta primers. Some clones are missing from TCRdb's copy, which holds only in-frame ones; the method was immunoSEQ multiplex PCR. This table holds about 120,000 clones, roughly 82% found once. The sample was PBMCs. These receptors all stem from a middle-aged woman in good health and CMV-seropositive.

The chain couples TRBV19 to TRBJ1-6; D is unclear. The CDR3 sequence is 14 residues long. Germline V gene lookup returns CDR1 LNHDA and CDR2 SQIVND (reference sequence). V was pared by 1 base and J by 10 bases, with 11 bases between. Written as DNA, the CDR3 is TGTGCCAGTAGTATAGTAGCGGCAGAATCACCCCTCCACTTT. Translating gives CASSIVAAESPLHF.

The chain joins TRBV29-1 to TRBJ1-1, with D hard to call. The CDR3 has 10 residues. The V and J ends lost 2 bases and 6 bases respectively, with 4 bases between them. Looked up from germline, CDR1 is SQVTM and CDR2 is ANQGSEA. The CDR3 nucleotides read TGCAGCGTTGAACTCCCTGAAGCTTTCTTT. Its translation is CSVELPEAFF.

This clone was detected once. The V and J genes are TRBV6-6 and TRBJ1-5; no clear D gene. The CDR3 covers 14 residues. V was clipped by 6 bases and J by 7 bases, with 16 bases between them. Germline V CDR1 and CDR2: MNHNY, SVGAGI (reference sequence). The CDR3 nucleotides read TGTGCCAGCAGCCCGACCGGGGAAGGACAGCCCCAGCATTTT. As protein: CASSPTGEGQPQHF.

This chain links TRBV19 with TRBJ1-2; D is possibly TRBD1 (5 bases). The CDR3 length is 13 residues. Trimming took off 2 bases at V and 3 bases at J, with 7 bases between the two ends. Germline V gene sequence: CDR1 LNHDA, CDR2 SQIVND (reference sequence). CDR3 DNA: TGTGCCAGTAGTATAACAGGTTACTATGGCTACACCTTC. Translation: CASSITGYYGYTF.

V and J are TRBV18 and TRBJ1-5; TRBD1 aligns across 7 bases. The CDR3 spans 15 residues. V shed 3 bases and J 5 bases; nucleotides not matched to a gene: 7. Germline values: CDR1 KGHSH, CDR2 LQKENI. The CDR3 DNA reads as TGTGCCAGCTCACCCGGACAGGCACAATATCAGCCCCAGCATTTT. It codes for CASSPGQAQYQPQHF.

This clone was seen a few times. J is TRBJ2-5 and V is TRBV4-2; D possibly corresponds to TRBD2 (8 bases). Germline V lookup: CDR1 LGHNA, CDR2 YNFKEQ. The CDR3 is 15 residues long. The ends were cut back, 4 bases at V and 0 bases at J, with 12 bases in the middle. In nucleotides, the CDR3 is TGTGCCAGCAGCCGCGGGGGGACAGACCAAGAGACCCAGTACTTC. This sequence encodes CASSRGGTDQETQYF.

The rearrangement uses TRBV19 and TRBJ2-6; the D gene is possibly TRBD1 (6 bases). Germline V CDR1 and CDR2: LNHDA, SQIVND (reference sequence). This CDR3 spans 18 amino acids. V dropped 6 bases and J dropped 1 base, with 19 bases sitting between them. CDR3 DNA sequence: TGTGCCAGTAGCTTCCACAGGGCGTCAAGTTCTGGGGCCAACGTCCTGACTTTC. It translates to CASSFHRASSSGANVLTF.

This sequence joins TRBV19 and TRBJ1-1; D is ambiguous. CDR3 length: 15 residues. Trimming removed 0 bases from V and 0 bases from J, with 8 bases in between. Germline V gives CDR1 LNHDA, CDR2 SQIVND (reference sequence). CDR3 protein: CASSIEWSMNTEAFF. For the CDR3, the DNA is TGTGCCAGTAGTATAGAGTGGAGTATGAACACTGAAGCTTTCTTT. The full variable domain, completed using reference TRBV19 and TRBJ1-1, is DGGITQSPKYLFRKEGQNVTLSCEQNLNHDAMYWYRQDPGQGLRLIYYSQIVNDFQKGDIAEGYSVSREKKESFPLTVTSAQKNPTAFYLCASSIEWSMNTEAFFGQGTRLTVV.

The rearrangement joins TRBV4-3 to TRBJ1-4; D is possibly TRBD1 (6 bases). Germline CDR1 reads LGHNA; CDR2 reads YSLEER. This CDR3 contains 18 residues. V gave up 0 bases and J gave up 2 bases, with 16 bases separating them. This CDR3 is CASSQDTAGAPTNEKLFF. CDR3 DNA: TGCGCCAGCAGCCAAGATACGGCGGGGGCCCCGACTAATGAAAAACTGTTTTTT.

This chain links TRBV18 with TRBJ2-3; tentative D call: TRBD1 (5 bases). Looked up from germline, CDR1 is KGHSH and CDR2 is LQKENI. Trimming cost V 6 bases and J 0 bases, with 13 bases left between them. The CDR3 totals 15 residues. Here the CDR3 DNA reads TGTGCCAGCTCTCCAGACAGCCTAAGCACAGATACGCAGTATTTT. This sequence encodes CASSPDSLSTDTQYF.

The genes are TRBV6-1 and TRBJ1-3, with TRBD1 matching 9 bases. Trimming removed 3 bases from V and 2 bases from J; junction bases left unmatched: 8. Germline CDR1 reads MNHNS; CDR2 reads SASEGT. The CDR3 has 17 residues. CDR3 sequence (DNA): TGTGCCAGCAGTGAGTCTGACAGGGGGGTTCCTGGAAACACCATATATTTT. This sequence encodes CASSESDRGVPGNTIYF.

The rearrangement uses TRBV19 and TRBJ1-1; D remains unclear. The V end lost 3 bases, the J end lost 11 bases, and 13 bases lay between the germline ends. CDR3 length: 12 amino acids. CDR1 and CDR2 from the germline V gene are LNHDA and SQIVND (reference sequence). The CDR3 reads CASSIRTATAFF. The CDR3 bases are TGTGCCAGTAGTATTCGAACAGCAACGGCTTTCTTT.

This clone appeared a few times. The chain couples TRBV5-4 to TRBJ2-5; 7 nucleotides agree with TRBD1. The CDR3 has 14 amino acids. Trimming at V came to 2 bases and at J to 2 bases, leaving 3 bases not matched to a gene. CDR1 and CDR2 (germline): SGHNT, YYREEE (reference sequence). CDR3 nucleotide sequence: TGTGCCAGCAGCTTAGGGGGACAGCAAGAGACCCAGTACTTC. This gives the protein CASSLGGQQETQYF.

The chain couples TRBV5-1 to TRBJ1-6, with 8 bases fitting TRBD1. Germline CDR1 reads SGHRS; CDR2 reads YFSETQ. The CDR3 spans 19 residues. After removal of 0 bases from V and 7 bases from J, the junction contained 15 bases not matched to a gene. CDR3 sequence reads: CASSLAPGGAGVWNSPLHF. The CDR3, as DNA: TGCGCCAGCAGCTTGGCCCCAGGGGGCGCGGGTGTTTGGAATTCACCCCTCCACTTT.

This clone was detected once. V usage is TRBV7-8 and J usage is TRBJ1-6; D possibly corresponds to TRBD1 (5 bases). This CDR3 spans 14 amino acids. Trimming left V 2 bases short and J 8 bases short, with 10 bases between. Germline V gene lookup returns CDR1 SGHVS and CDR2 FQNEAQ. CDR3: CASSLILRDSPLHF. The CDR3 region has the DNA TGTGCCAGCAGCTTAATCCTCAGGGATTCACCCCTCCACTTT.

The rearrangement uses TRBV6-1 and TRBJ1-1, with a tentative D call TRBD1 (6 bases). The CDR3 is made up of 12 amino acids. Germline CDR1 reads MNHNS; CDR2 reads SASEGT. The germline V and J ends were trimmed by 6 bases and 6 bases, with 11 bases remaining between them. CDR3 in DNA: TGTGCCAGCAGGTCCGGGACACCTGAAGCTTTCTTT. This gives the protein CASRSGTPEAFF.

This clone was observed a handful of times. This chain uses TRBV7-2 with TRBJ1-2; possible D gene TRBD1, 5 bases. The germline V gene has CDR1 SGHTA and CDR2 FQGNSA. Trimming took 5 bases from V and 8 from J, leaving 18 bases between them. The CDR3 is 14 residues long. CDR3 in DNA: TGTGCCAGCAGCGAAACTTCACAGGTCTACGGCTACACCTTC. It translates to CASSETSQVYGYTF.

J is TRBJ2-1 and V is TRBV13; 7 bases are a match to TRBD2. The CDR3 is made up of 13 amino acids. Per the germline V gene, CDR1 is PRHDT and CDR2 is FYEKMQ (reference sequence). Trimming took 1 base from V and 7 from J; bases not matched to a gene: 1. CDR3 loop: CASSLAGGNEQFF. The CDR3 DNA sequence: TGTGCCAGCAGCTTAGCGGGAGGTAATGAGCAGTTCTTC.

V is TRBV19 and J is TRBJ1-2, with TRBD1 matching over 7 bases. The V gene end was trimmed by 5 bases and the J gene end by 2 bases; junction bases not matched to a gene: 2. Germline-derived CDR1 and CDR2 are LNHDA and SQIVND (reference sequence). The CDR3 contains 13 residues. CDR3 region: CASSATGNYGYTF. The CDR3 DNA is TGTGCCAGTAGTGCGACAGGGAACTATGGCTACACCTTC.

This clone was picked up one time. CDR3: CASSGGGSNTGELFF. In nucleotides, the CDR3 is TGTGCCAGCAGCGGCGGGGGGTCCAACACCGGGGAGCTGTTTTTT. The V gene is TRBV9, the J gene TRBJ2-2; TRBD2 agrees at 8 bases. The CDR3 sequence is 15 residues long. Germline CDR1 is SGDLS and CDR2 is YYNGEE. Trimming at V came to 3 bases and at J to 2 bases, leaving 3 bases not matched to a gene. The variable domain in full, completed from reference TRBV9 and TRBJ2-2, reads DSGVTQTPKHLITATGQRVTLRCSPRSGDLSVYWYQQSLDQGLQFLIQYYNGEERAKGNILERFSAQQFPDLHSELNLSSLELGDSALYFCASSGGGSNTGELFFGEGSRLTVL.

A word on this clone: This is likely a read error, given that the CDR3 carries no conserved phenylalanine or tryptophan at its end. This chain's CDR3 is CASSVDPDTRIEAFS. The CDR3 DNA sequence: TGTGCCAGCAGCGTAGATCCTGACACACGGATTGAAGCTTTCTCT. This sequence joins TRBV9 and TRBJ1-1; D is unresolved. CDR3 length equals 15 residues. Germline V gives CDR1 SGDLS, CDR2 YYNGEE. V lost 0 bases, J lost 7 bases, and 16 bases lay in between.

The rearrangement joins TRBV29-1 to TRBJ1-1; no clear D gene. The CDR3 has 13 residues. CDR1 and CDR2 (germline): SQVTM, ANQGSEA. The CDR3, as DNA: TGCGCGGCTTACCCCGGGGAGAACACTGAAGCTTTCTTT. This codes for CAAYPGENTEAFF.

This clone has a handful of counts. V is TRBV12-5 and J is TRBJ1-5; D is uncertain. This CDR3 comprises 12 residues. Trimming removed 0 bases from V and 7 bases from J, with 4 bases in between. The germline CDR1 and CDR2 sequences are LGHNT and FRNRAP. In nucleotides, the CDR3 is TGTGCTAGTGGTTTGGTACAACAGCCCCAGCATTTT. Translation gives CASGLVQQPQHF.

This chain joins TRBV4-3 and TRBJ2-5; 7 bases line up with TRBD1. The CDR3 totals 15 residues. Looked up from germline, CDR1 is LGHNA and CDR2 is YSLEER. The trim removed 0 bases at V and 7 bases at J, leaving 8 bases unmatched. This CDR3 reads CASSQDRTGGWTQYF. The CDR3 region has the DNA TGCGCCAGCAGCCAAGATCGGACAGGCGGTTGGACCCAGTACTTC.

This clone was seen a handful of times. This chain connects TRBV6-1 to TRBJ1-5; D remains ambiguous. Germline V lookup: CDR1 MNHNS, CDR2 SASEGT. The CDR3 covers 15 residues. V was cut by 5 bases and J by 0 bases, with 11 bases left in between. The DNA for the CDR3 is TGTGCCAGCAGTTCAAGTGCAGGTAGCAATCAGCCCCAGCATTTT. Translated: CASSSSAGSNQPQHF.

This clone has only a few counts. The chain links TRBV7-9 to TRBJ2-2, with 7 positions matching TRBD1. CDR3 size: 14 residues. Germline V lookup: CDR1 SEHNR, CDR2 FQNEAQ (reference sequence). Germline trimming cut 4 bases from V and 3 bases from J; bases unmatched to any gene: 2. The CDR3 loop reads CASSSGTDTGELFF. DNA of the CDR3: TGTGCCAGCAGCTCCGGGACAGACACCGGGGAGCTGTTTTTT.

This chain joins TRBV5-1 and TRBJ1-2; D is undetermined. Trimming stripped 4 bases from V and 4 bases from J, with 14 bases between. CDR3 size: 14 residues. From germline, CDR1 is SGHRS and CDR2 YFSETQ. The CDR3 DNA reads TGCGCCAGCAGCCACGACGGCGGGAGCTATGGCTACACCTTC. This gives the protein CASSHDGGSYGYTF.

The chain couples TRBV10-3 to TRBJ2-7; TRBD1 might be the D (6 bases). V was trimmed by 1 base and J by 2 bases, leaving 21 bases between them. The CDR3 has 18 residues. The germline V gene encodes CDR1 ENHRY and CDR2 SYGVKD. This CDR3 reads CAISELGTPGTNTYEQYF. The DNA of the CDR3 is TGTGCCATCAGTGAGTTGGGGACCCCCGGGACAAATACCTACGAGCAGTACTTC.